The present T cell receptor (beta chain) was sequenced within a study of OX40 agonist ivuxolimab in advanced cancers. Overall study context: Patients were under 90% male with ages roughly 20 to 80, mean 60. Partial responses were recorded for three patients, including one with hepatocellular carcinoma and two with cutaneous melanoma. Study-level results: Normalized T-cell clonal expansion was also low in some nonresponders. In CD8+ T cells, expanded clones were on average more numerous than in CD4+.

The CDR3 runs 15 residues. From germline, CDR1 is MDHEN and CDR2 SYDVKM. V dropped 5 bases and J dropped 8 bases, with 21 bases sitting between them. Method: immunoSEQ multiplex PCR; TCRdb's copy keeps in-frame clones and lacks some. The data show some 79,000 clones, with about 88% seen just once and around 4.1% held by the top ten. Notes on this clone: Its matching antigen is unknown.

The V gene is TRBV28, the J gene TRBJ1-2; D not certain. This sequence originates from an adult with an advanced solid tumor such as melanoma, head and neck, liver or kidney cancer. This sample comprised CD4+ or CD8+ T cells sorted from blood, obtained in a trial of the OX40 agonist ivuxolimab. The CDR3 spells CASSPLTVTSRGYTF. In DNA, the CDR3 is TGTGCCAGCAGTCCGCTGACCGTTACCTCACGCGGCTACACCTTC.